This TCR beta chain emerged from a study of identical twins (dated by TCRdb to about 2016). For context, the study as a whole: The study deep-sequenced TCR alpha and beta repertoires from monozygotic twins, unrelated adults of various ages and cord blood to test whether fetal clonotypes persist. To rule out contamination, the twin experiments were replicated at different times with different library preparation protocols. What the research found in general, with its limitations: Compared with coincidental sharing between unrelated individuals, an excess of low generation-probability sequences was observed among out-of-frame TCR alpha sequences shared between twins. Because the same donors could not be followed over many years, the conclusions depended on cross-sectional statistical analysis. Abundant cord blood beta clonotypes had fewer insertions, young adult naive repertoires showed a similar but weaker trend, and memory repertoires showed no such trend. In beta out-of-frame sequences, excess twin sharing was weaker, because having fewer shared sequences lowered the signal-to-noise ratio. In monozygotic twins, recombination models systematically underestimated out-of-frame TCR alpha sharing, but the models matched the sharing seen between unrelated individuals. Invariant T cells such as MAIT and iNKT could partly confound zero-insertion analyses, although diverse VJ usage argued against such confounding for most clonotypes.

There are 13 amino acids in the CDR3, from cysteine to phenylalanine inclusive. Just the 39-base CDR3 DNA is kept, in frame starting at base 1. V gives up 4 bases and J gives up 2 bases, and the segment between their germline ends measures 9 bases. Via the germline V gene (reference sequence), CDR1 is DFQATT and CDR2 SNEGSKA. The method behind the library was 5' RACE. TCRdb records Illumina HiSeq 2000 as the sequencer. A universal primer binding site was introduced by template switching, and a unique molecular identifier was present in the final cDNA, enabling accurate counting of TCR cDNA molecules. Specific primers in the conserved constant-segment region were used to synthesize first-strand cDNA for TCR alpha and beta chains. To control for contamination, every cDNA library carried two barcodes: a SMART-Mk sample barcode plus Illumina barcodes. TruSeq adapter sequences and Illumina sample barcodes were added in two successive PCR steps. TCR alpha and beta cDNA libraries were sequenced on the Illumina HiSeq platform with custom primers. Under the source paper's analysis protocol: Raw reads were processed with MiGEC to extract unique molecular identifiers, and MiXCR was used to determine CDR3 positions. For each individual, recombination models were inferred using an EM algorithm with the repgenHMM and IGoR tools. Shared clonotype analysis was performed with the tcR package in R, normalizing sharing by the product of cloneset sizes. Out-of-frame nonproductive sequences were analyzed to study raw recombination free of thymic and clonal selection effects. Clones were called with MiXCR by TCRdb after fastp trimmed the public reads at Q25, and only in-frame beta chains were retained. Records with the same CDR3 protein are collapsed into one entry carrying the most frequent genes and DNA. The V and J calls were determined by TCRdb, not by the authors. Here the sample has about 240,000 distinct CDR3 sequences; roughly a tenth occur a single time. Of the sample, 8% to 10% falls within the top ten clones.

Comments on this clonotype: Which antigen it targets is not known. No base quality information exists; no much larger clone differs at one position.

Every donor in the study was a healthy Caucasian. Using Miltenyi CD45RO+ enrichment and human naive T-cell isolation kits, memory (CD45RO+) and naive T cells were isolated from PBMC. This TCR was recovered from a man over 45 in good health. The sequenced sample consisted of memory T cells sorted from blood. Reading the label with the study, this specimen's cell subset or site is: CD45RO+ enriched T cells. Recombination linked TRBV20-1 to TRBJ1-5; a tentative D match to TRBD1 spans 5 bases. In nucleotide form, the sequence is TGCAGTGCTACCGGGGGGGGCAATCAGCCCCAGCATTTT. This is translated as CSATGGGNQPQHF.